What follows are 19 T cell receptor beta chains derived from one specimen sequenced in a study of blood T cell repertoires in COVID-19. Clones were read by immunoSEQ multiplex PCR, and TCRdb kept only the in-frame ones, dropping some. The sample holds about 440,000 clones, about 90% seen once. Sequencing was performed on PBMCs or T cells enriched from blood (not recorded which). The receptor source for this set is a young man who had recovered from COVID-19.

Here the CDR3 reads CATSRDQFYEQYF. In DNA form, the CDR3 reads TGTGCCACCAGCAGAGACCAATTCTACGAGCAGTACTTC. This chain links TRBV15 with TRBJ2-7; no clear D gene. Trimming removed 0 bases from V and 3 bases from J, with 6 bases in between. Germline-derived CDR1 and CDR2 are LNHNV and YYDKDF (reference sequence). The CDR3 extends over 13 amino acids.

This clone occurred once. The CDR3 bases are TGTGCCAGCAGGCCCCCGGGACAGACAAATGAAAAACTGTTTTTT. This translates into CASRPPGQTNEKLFF. The chain carries TRBV6-1 and TRBJ1-4; 7 positions agree with TRBD1. The CDR3 covers 15 residues. The J segment lost 5 bases and the V segment lost 6 bases, leaving 9 bases of the junction unmatched. In germline, CDR1 is MNHNS, CDR2 SASEGT.

This chain joins TRBV18 and TRBJ2-3, with D hard to call. V was clipped by 2 bases and J by 6 bases, with 9 bases between them. Per germline, CDR1 KGHSH and CDR2 LQKENI. The CDR3 consists of 13 residues. CDR3 in DNA: TGTGCCAGCTCACCAAGCCTCACGGATACGCAGTATTTT. Translating gives CASSPSLTDTQYF. Full variable domain (rest looked up from reference TRBV18 and TRBJ2-3): NAGVMQNPRHLVRRRGQEARLRCSPMKGHSHVYWYRQLPEEGLKFMVYLQKENIIDESGMPKERFSAEFPKEGPSILRIQQVVRGDSAAYFCASSPSLTDTQYFGPGTRLTVL.

The chain has TRBV19 and TRBJ2-1, with 12 bases matching TRBD2. The CDR3 is 16 residues long. The V gene's germline CDR1 is LNHDA and CDR2 SQIVND (reference sequence). After removal of 6 bases from V and 7 bases from J, the junction contained 10 bases not matched to a gene. CDR3 DNA sequence: TGTGCCAGTAGGGCGGGACTAGCGGGTGAGAGGAATGAGCAGTTCTTC. Translating it yields CASRAGLAGERNEQFF.

This chain links TRBV28 with TRBJ2-7, with D uncertain. The germline gives CDR1 MDHEN, CDR2 SYDVKM. V was pared by 4 bases and J by 4 bases, with 8 bases between. The CDR3 has 12 residues. CDR3 protein: CASSSTWYEQYF. DNA for the CDR3: TGTGCCAGCAGTTCCACATGGTACGAGCAGTACTTC.

As regards this clone: Other DNA sequences from this sample encode an identical CDR3 as well. V and J are TRBV5-4 and TRBJ1-1; D may be TRBD1 (6 bases). The ends were cut back, 4 bases at V and 0 bases at J, with 10 bases in the middle. This CDR3 comprises 14 residues. CDR1 is SGHNT, CDR2 YYREEE, per germline (reference sequence). CDR3 coding DNA: TGTGCCAGCAGCCAAGGACAGTTGAACACTGAAGCTTTCTTT. Residues: CASSQGQLNTEAFF. Using reference TRBV5-4 and TRBJ1-1 for the parts outside the CDR3, the full variable domain is ETGVTQSPTHLIKTRGQQVTLRCSSQSGHNTVSWYQQALGQGPQFIFQYYREEENGRGNFPPRFSGLQFPNYSSELNVNALELDDSALYLCASSQGQLNTEAFFGQGTRLTVV.

The V and J genes are TRBV18 and TRBJ1-5, with a weak D call TRBD1 (5 bases). Trimming took 2 bases from V and 4 from J, leaving 12 bases between them. The CDR3 length is 15 residues. From germline, CDR1 is KGHSH and CDR2 LQKENI. The CDR3 DNA sequence: TGTGCCAGCTCACCAGCAACAGGTTCGAATCAGCCCCAGCATTTT. Translating gives CASSPATGSNQPQHF.

The chain is built from TRBV21-1 and TRBJ2-3; the table's D call, TRBD2, has no DNA check behind it. TRBV21-1 is classified as a pseudogene. This CDR3 is 15 amino acids long. The CDR3 nucleotides are TGTGCCTGGGGGCGGGAGCGGGAGTTTTTGGATACGCAGTATTTT. Residues: CAWGREREFLDTQYF.

The V and J genes are TRBV9 and TRBJ2-3; 14 positions match TRBD2. CDR3 length equals 20 residues. V lost 2 bases and J lost 5; bases outside the gene matches: 16. Germline V CDR1 and CDR2: SGDLS, YYNGEE. In nucleotides, the CDR3 is TGTGCCAGCAGCGTCCCCGGGACTAGCGGGAGTTCGATGGTCGGAGATACGCAGTATTTT. Its protein product is CASSVPGTSGSSMVGDTQYF.

The chain has TRBV12-3 or TRBV12-4 and TRBJ1-2; 7 bases line up with TRBD1. This CDR3 contains 13 residues. The trim removed 6 bases at V and 2 bases at J, leaving 3 bases unmatched. The CDR3 bases are TGTGCCAGCAGCCAACAGGGGAACTATGGCTACACCTTC. It encodes CASSQQGNYGYTF.

The chain is built from TRBV5-8 and TRBJ1-1; possibly TRBD1 for D (6 bases). The CDR3 runs to 15 residues. Trimming took 4 bases from V and 1 from J, leaving 14 bases between them. Germline CDR1 and CDR2: SGHTS and YDEGEE. The CDR3 is CASSVRGGRNTEAFF. The CDR3 DNA sequence: TGTGCCAGCAGCGTCCGGGGGGGCCGGAACACTGAAGCTTTCTTT. Looking up the rest from reference TRBV5-8 and TRBJ1-1 gives the full variable domain: EAGVTQSPTHLIKTRGQQATLRCSPISGHTSVYWYQQALGLGLQFLLWYDEGEERNRGNFPPRFSGRQFPNYSSELNVNALELEDSALYLCASSVRGGRNTEAFFGQGTRLTVV.

The chain has TRBV28 and TRBJ2-2, with D unresolved. The CDR3 extends over 12 amino acids. The germline CDR1 and CDR2 sequences are MDHEN and SYDVKM. The germline V and J ends were trimmed by 5 bases and 3 bases, with 4 bases remaining between them. The CDR3 DNA reads TGTGCCAGCAGTCCCTACACCGGGGAGCTGTTTTTT. It codes for CASSPYTGELFF.

With respect to this clone: The same CDR3 arises from other DNA sequences in this sample as well. The rearrangement joins TRBV27 to TRBJ1-5; the D gene is possibly TRBD1 (6 bases). Germline CDR1 is MNHEY and CDR2 is SMNVEV (reference sequence). V was shortened by 5 bases and J by 1 base, with 9 bases between the two germline ends. The CDR3 covers 14 residues. CDR3 DNA: TGTGCCAGCAGTCTGACAGGAAGCAATCAGCCCCAGCATTTT. It yields the protein CASSLTGSNQPQHF.

This clone was observed once. CDR3 sequence reads: CASSPPYQETQYF. DNA of the CDR3: TGTGCCAGCAGCCCCCCGTACCAAGAGACCCAGTACTTC. The chain employs TRBV9 and TRBJ2-5; D is unresolved. The V end was cut by 4 bases, the J end by 0 bases, with 7 bases between. CDR1 is SGDLS, CDR2 YYNGEE, per germline. CDR3 length: 13 amino acids.

This clone was counted once. V usage is TRBV11-2 and J usage is TRBJ1-5, with D perhaps TRBD1 (5 bases). CDR1 is SGHAT, CDR2 FQNNGV, per germline. V lost 7 bases, J lost 7 bases, and 14 bases lay in between. This CDR3 is built from 13 residues. CDR3 nucleotide sequence: TGTGCCAGCACCTCTCCGGGGGAGCAGCCCCAGCATTTT. It specifies CASTSPGEQPQHF.

The V gene is TRBV19, the J gene TRBJ1-2; 8 bases fit TRBD1. There are 17 residues in the CDR3. Germline V gene lookup returns CDR1 LNHDA and CDR2 SQIVND (reference sequence). V trimming: 8 bases; J trimming: 0 bases; junction bases outside the gene matches: 14. CDR3 nucleotides: TGTGCCAGTCGTAACCCCGGGACAGGAGTACCTAACTATGGCTACACCTTC. Its protein product is CASRNPGTGVPNYGYTF.

This chain connects TRBV6-5 to TRBJ1-2, with 9 bases aligning to TRBD1. CDR1 is MNHEY, CDR2 SVGAGI, per germline. The CDR3 totals 14 residues. V shed 4 bases, J shed 4 bases, and the junction held 4 bases outside the gene matches. The CDR3 sequence is CASSSQGAGYGYTF. The CDR3 coding sequence is TGTGCCAGCAGTTCACAGGGGGCTGGCTATGGCTACACCTTC.

The rearrangement links TRBV6-5 to TRBJ1-2, with 10 bases fitting TRBD1. Looked up from germline, CDR1 is MNHEY and CDR2 is SVGAGI. Trimming cost V 4 bases and J 8 bases; bases outside gene matches: 4. This CDR3 spans 13 amino acids. The DNA for the CDR3 is TGTGCCAGCAGTTCAGGACAGGGGGGAGGCTACACCTTC. Encoded protein: CASSSGQGGGYTF.

This chain uses TRBV29-1 with TRBJ1-1; 8 nucleotides line up with TRBD1. V was pared by 7 bases and J by 3 bases, with 13 bases of the junction left unmatched. This CDR3 comprises 15 residues. The germline gives CDR1 SQVTM, CDR2 ANQGSEA. Here the CDR3 DNA reads TGCAGCGCTCGAAGGACAGGGTCGGGGGACACTGAAGCTTTCTTT. Protein product: CSARRTGSGDTEAFF.